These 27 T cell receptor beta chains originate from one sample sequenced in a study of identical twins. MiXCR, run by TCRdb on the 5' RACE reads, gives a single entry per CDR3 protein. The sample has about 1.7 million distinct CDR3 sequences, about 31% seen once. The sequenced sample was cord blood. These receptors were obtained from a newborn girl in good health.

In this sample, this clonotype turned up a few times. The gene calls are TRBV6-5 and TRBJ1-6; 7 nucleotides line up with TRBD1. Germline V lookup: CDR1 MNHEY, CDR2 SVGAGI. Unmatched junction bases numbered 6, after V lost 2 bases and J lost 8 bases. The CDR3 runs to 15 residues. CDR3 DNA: TGTGCCAGCAGTTACCTACTAACAGGGGATTCACCCCTCCACTTT. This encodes CASSYLLTGDSPLHF.

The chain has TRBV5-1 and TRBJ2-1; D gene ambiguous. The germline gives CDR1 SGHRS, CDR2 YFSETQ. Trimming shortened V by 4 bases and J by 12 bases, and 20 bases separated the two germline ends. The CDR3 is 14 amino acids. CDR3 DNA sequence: TGCGCCAGCAGCATGGCCTCTCGTTTCGATGTGCAGTTCTTC. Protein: CASSMASRFDVQFF.

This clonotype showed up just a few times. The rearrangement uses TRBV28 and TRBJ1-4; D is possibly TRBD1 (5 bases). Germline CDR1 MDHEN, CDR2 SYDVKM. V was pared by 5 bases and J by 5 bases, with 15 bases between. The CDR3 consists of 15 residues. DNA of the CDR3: TGTGCCAGCAGTCCCCCGGGGGTTGAGAATGAAAAACTGTTTTTT. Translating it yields CASSPPGVENEKLFF.

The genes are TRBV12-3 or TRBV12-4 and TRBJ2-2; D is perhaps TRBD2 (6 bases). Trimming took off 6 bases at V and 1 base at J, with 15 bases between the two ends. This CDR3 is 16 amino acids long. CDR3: CASSPRGRENTGELFF. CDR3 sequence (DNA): TGTGCCAGCAGCCCGCGGGGCAGGGAGAACACCGGGGAGCTGTTTTTT.

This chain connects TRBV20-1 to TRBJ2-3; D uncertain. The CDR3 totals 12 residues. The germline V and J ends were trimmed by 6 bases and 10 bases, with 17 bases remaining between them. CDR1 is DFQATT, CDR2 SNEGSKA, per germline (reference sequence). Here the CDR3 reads CSAETHWKAQYF. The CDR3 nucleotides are TGCAGTGCGGAGACCCACTGGAAGGCGCAGTATTTT.

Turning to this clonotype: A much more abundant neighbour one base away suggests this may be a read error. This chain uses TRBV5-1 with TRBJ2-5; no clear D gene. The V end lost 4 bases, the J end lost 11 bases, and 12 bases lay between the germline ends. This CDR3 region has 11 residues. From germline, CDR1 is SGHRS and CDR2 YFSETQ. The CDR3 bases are TGCGCCAGCAGCGTGGGTACTGAGCAGTACTTC. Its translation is CASSVGTEQYF.

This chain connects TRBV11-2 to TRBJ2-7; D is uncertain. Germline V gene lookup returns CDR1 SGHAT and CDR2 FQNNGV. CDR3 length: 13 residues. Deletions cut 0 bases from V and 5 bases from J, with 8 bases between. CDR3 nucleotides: TGTGCCAGCAGCTTAGAGGCCCATAACGAGCAGTACTTC. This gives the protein CASSLEAHNEQYF.

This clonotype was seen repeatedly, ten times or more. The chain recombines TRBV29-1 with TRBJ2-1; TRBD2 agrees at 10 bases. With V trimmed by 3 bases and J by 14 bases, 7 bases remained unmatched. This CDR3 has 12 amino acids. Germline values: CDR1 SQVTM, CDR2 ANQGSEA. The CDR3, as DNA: TGCAGCGTTGAGGCTAGCGGGAGCCCGGAGTTCTTC. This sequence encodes CSVEASGSPEFF.

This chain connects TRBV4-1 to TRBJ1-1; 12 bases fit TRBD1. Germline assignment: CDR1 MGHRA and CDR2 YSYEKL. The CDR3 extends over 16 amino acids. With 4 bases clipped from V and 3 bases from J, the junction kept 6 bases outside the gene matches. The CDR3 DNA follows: TGCGCCAGCAGCCCGGGACAGGGGGCTAGGGACACTGAAGCTTTCTTT. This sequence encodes CASSPGQGARDTEAFF.

The CDR3 reads CASSPSDRGRGQPQHF. CDR3 nucleotides: TGTGCCAGCAGCCCCAGTGACAGGGGGCGCGGTCAGCCCCAGCATTTT. The chain is built from TRBV27 and TRBJ1-5; the match to TRBD1 covers 10 bases. V shed 6 bases, J shed 6 bases, and the junction held 11 bases outside the gene matches. From germline, CDR1 is MNHEY and CDR2 SMNVEV (reference sequence). This CDR3 spans 16 amino acids.

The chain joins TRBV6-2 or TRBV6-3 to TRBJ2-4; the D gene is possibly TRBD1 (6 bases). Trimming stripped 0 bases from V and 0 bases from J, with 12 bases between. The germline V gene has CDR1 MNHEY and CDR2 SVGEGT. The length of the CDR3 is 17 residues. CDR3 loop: CASSYSMGARAKNIQYF. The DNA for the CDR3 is TGTGCCAGCAGTTACTCGATGGGGGCGAGAGCCAAAAACATTCAGTACTTC.

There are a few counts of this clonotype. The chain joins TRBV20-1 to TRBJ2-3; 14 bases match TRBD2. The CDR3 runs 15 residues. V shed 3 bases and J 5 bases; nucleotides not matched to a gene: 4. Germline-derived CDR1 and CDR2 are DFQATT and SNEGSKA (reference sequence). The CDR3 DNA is TGCAGTGCTAGGACTAGCGGGAGGGCAGGAGATACGCAGTATTTT. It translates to CSARTSGRAGDTQYF.

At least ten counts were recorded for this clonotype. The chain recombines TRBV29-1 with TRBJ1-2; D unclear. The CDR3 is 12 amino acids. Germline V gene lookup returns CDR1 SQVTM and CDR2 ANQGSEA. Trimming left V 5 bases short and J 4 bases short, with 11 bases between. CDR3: CSVSPTRYGYTF. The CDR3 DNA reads TGCAGCGTTAGCCCTACCCGCTATGGCTACACCTTC.

The chain's CDR3 is CASSSHYNEQYF. For the CDR3, the DNA is TGTGCCAGCAGCTCCCATTACAATGAGCAGTACTTC. The rearrangement uses TRBV13 and TRBJ2-7; D unclear. Germline lookup yields CDR1 PRHDT and CDR2 FYEKMQ (reference sequence). The V and J ends lost 4 bases and 7 bases respectively, with 11 bases between them. The CDR3 contains 12 residues.

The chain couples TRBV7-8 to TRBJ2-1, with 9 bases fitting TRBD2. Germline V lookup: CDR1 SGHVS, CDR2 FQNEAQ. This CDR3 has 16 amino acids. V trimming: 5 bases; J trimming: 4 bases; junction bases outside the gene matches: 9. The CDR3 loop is CASSQNSGSLYNEQFF. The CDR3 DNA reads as TGTGCCAGCAGCCAGAATAGCGGGAGTCTTTACAATGAGCAGTTCTTC.

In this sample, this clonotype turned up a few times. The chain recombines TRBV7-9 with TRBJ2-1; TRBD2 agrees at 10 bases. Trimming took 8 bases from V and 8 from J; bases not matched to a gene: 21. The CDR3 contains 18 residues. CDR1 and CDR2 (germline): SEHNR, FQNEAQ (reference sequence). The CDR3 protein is CASSGGLAGVRVLDEQFF. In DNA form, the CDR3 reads TGTGCCAGCTCTGGGGGGCTAGCGGGAGTTAGGGTTTTGGATGAGCAGTTCTTC.

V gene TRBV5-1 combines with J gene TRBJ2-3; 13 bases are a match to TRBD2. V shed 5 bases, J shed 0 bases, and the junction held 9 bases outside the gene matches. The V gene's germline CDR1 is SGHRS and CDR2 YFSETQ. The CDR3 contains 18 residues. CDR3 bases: TGCGCCAGCAGTAGGACTAGCGGGAGCGTGAGGAGCACAGATACGCAGTATTTT. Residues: CASSRTSGSVRSTDTQYF.

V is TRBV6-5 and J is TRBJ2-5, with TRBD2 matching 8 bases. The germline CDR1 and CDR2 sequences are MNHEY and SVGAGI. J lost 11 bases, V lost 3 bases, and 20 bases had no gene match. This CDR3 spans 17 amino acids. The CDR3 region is CASSYFRGLVRDNEQYF. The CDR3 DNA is TGTGCCAGCAGTTATTTCCGGGGACTAGTCAGGGACAATGAGCAGTACTTC.

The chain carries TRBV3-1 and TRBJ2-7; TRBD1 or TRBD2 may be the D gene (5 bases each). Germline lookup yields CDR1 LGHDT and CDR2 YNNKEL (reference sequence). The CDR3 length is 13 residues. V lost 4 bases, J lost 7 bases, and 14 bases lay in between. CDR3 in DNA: TGTGCCAGCAGCCGTATGAGGGGTCCAGAGCAGTACTTC. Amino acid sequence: CASSRMRGPEQYF.

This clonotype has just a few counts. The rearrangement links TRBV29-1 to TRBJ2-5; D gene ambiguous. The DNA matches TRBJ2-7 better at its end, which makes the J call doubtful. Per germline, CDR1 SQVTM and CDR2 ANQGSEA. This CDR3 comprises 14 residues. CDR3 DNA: TGCAGCGTTGAAGATACCTGGCTTGGGCGCGAGCAGTACTTC. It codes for CSVEDTWLGREQYF.

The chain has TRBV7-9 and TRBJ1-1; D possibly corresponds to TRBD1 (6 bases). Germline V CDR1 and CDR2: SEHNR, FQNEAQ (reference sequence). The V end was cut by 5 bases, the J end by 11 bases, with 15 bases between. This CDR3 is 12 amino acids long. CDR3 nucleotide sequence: TGTGCCAGCAGCCCCCAGGTTGGACAGGCTTTCTTT. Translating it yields CASSPQVGQAFF.

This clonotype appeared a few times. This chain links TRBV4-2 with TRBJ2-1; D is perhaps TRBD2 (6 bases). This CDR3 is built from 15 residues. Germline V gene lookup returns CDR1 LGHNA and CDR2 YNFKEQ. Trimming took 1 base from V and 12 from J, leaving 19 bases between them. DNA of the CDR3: TGTGCCAGCAGCCAAGGGCCAGAAATAGGGACTGTGCAGTTCTTC. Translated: CASSQGPEIGTVQFF.

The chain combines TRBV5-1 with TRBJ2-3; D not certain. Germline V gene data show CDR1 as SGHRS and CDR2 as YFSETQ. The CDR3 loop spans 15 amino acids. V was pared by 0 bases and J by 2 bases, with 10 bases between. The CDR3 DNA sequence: TGCGCCAGCAGCTTGGATCTAGACCACACAGATACGCAGTATTTT. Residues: CASSLDLDHTDTQYF.

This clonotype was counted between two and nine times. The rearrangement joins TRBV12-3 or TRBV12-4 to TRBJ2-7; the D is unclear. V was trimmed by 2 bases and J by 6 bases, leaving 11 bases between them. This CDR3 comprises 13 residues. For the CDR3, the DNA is TGTGCCAGCAGTTTAAGACGGTATGGCGAGCAGTACTTC. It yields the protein CASSLRRYGEQYF.

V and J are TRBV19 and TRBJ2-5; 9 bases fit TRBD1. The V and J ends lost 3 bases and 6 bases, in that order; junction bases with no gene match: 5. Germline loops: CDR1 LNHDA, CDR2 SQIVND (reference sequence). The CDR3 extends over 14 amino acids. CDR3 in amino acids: CASSIGQGWQTQYF. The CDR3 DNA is TGTGCCAGTAGTATTGGACAGGGGTGGCAGACCCAGTACTTC.

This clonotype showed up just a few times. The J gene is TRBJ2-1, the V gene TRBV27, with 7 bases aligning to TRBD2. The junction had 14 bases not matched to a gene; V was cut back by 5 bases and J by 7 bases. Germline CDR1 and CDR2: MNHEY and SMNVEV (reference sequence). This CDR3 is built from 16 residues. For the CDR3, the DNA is TGTGCCAGCAGTCTGACTAGCCGGTCAGTAGGAAATGAGCAGTTCTTC. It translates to CASSLTSRSVGNEQFF.

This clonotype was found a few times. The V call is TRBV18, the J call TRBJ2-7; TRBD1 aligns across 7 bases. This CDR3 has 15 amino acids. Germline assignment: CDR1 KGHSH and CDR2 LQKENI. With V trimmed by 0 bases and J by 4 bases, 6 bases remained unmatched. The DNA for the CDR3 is TGTGCCAGCTCACCACCGAGGGGGCTAGAATACGAGCAGTACTTC. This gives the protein CASSPPRGLEYEQYF.